This entry features one TCR beta chain sequence. This specimen comes from a study of blood T cell repertoires in COVID-19. Repertoires were generated with immunoSEQ multiplex PCR, while TCRdb's copy carries only in-frame clones and drops some. Among 310,000 or so clones listed, about 85% were seen once. The CDR3 runs to 16 residues. V was pared by 5 bases and J by 7 bases, with 13 bases of the junction left unmatched. Germline V gene data show CDR1 as SGHVS and CDR2 as FQNEAQ. Sequencing used PBMCs or T cells enriched from blood (not recorded which). This receptor was identified in a woman aged 30 to 39 who had recovered from COVID-19. The J gene is TRBJ1-3, the V gene TRBV7-8; 8 bases are shared with TRBD1. CDR3 loop: CASSLGSGTGRNTIYF. The CDR3 DNA reads as TGTGCCAGCAGCCTAGGATCCGGGACAGGACGGAACACCATATATTTT. Full variable domain (rest looked up from reference TRBV7-8 and TRBJ1-3): GAGVSQSPRYKVAKRGQDVALRCDPISGHVSLFWYQQALGQGPEFLTYFQNEAQLDKSGLPSDRFFAERPEGSVSTLKIQRTQQEDSAVYLCASSLGSGTGRNTIYFGEGSWLTVV.